The next 16 T cell receptor beta chains were all read from a single sample in a study of shared clonotypes between healthy human individuals. The data were produced by immunoSEQ multiplex PCR, yet TCRdb's version contains in-frame clones alone and is incomplete. This sample carries 400,000 to 500,000 clones, about three quarters of them seen once, and the ten largest clones take over 10%. The sample consisted of PBMCs. These receptors were obtained from a woman aged 40 to 50 in good health. Some clones in this sample may be carry-over from other donors' samples.

The chain links TRBV29-1 to TRBJ2-1; D is possibly TRBD2 (6 bases). Germline CDR1 is SQVTM and CDR2 is ANQGSEA. Trimming cost V 6 bases and J 3 bases, with 9 bases left between them. The CDR3 contains 12 residues. The CDR3 sequence: CSVGLDYNEQFF. The CDR3 DNA follows: TGCAGCGTGGGACTTGACTACAATGAGCAGTTCTTC.

This chain uses TRBV18 with TRBJ2-7; D gene uncertain. V shed 2 bases and J shed 6 bases, with 8 bases lying between them. Per the germline V gene, CDR1 is KGHSH and CDR2 is LQKENI. The CDR3 contains 12 residues. The CDR3 nucleotides read TGTGCCAGCTCACCAACCCCCTCCGAGCAGTACTTC. Encoded protein: CASSPTPSEQYF.

This CDR3 is CASSFGRSGANVLTF. CDR3 sequence (DNA): TGTGCCAGCAGCTTTGGGCGCTCTGGGGCCAACGTCCTGACTTTC. This sequence joins TRBV5-6 and TRBJ2-6, with D unresolved. The V end was cut by 2 bases, the J end by 0 bases, with 6 bases between. Germline assignment: CDR1 SGHDT and CDR2 YYEEEE. CDR3 length equals 15 residues.

With regard to this clone: This specimen includes other DNA sequences encoding the same CDR3. V usage is TRBV28 and J usage is TRBJ2-7, with D possibly called TRBD1 or TRBD2 (5 bases each). Per germline, CDR1 MDHEN and CDR2 SYDVKM. The CDR3 has 13 residues. V dropped 3 bases and J dropped 6 bases, with 12 bases sitting between them. The CDR3 DNA is TGTGCCAGCAGTTTGGGACCGCCTGGCGAGCAGTACTTC. Translation: CASSLGPPGEQYF. Supplemented by reference TRBV28 and TRBJ2-7, the full variable domain reads DVKVTQSSRYLVKRTGEKVFLECVQDMDHENMFWYRQDPGLGLRLIYFSYDVKMKEKGDIPEGYSVSREKKERFSLILESASTNQTSMYLCASSLGPPGEQYFGPGTRLTVT.

CDR3 bases: TGCGCCAGCAGCTTGGCCGGGAGGGGAATGAACACTGAAGCTTTCTTT. It is translated as CASSLAGRGMNTEAFF. V gene TRBV5-1 combines with J gene TRBJ1-1; TRBD1 might be the D (5 bases). V was cut by 0 bases and J by 0 bases, with 12 bases left in between. Germline CDR1 and CDR2: SGHRS and YFSETQ. This CDR3 has 16 residues.

V gene TRBV25-1 combines with J gene TRBJ2-1, with a possible D match to TRBD2 (6 bases). CDR3 length: 16 amino acids. Germline CDR1 and CDR2: MGHDK and SYGVNS. Trimming pared 1 base from V and 6 bases from J, leaving 16 bases between. This chain's CDR3 is CASSELGGERGNEQFF. CDR3 sequence (DNA): TGTGCCAGCAGTGAATTGGGGGGAGAGCGAGGCAATGAGCAGTTCTTC.

On this clone itself: This likely came from a read error, as a far larger clone is one base away. This sample also contains other DNA sequences that code for the same CDR3. V gene TRBV5-6 combines with J gene TRBJ2-2; 11 bases match TRBD2. The CDR3 runs to 17 residues. Germline CDR1 reads SGHDT; CDR2 reads YYEEEE. The CDR3 reads CASSLYLAGGYTGELFF. CDR3 bases: TGTGCCAGCAGCTTGTATCTAGCGGGAGGCTACACCGGGGAGCTGTTTTTC.

CDR3 DNA sequence: TGTGCCAGTAGTATATTTCGCTCGGGCGCTGAGCAGTTCTTC. Protein sequence: CASSIFRSGAEQFF. The chain recombines TRBV19 with TRBJ2-1, with D hard to call. CDR3 size: 14 residues. Trimming took 2 bases from V and 9 from J, leaving 14 bases between them. Germline V gene sequence: CDR1 LNHDA, CDR2 SQIVND (reference sequence).

This sequence joins TRBV5-4 and TRBJ2-3; 7 bases map to TRBD1. Trimming removed 7 bases from V and 5 bases from J; junction bases left unmatched: 13. Germline assignment: CDR1 SGHNT and CDR2 YYREEE (reference sequence). This CDR3 region has 15 residues. The DNA of the CDR3 is TGTGCCAGCCGAGATCTACAGGGGAACCTAGATACGCAGTATTTT. This encodes CASRDLQGNLDTQYF.

The chain couples TRBV7-6 to TRBJ2-1, with 15 bases identical to TRBD2. Trimming cost V 5 bases and J 9 bases; bases outside gene matches: 5. Germline V gene sequence: CDR1 SGHVS, CDR2 FNYEAQ. The CDR3 consists of 15 residues. CDR3 nucleotide sequence: TGTGCCAGCAGCCGAGGACTAGCGGGAGGGGTTGAGCAGTTCTTC. Protein sequence: CASSRGLAGGVEQFF. Combining the CDR3 with reference TRBV7-6 and TRBJ2-1 gives the whole variable domain GAGVSQSPRYKVTKRGQDVALRCDPISGHVSLYWYRQALGQGPEFLTYFNYEAQQDKSGLPNDRFSAERPEGSISTLTIQRTEQRDSAMYRCASSRGLAGGVEQFFGPGTRLTVL.

The gene calls are TRBV9 and TRBJ2-7; TRBD1 is a possible D gene (6 bases). The CDR3 spans 13 residues. Trimming removed 2 bases from V and 6 bases from J, with 12 bases in between. The germline gives CDR1 SGDLS, CDR2 YYNGEE. This CDR3 is CASSVVQGTEQYF. Here the CDR3 DNA reads TGTGCCAGCAGCGTCGTACAGGGTACCGAGCAGTACTTC.

The DNA for the CDR3 is TGTGCCAGCAGCAAACGGGGCCTCCGGGACAGGGTACATACCAGCTCCTACGAGCAGTACTTC. It specifies CASSKRGLRDRVHTSSYEQYF. The chain employs TRBV21-1 and TRBJ2-7; the table calls TRBD1, which could not be checked here. TRBV21-1 is described as a pseudogene. This CDR3 is built from 21 residues.

V usage is TRBV5-1 and J usage is TRBJ2-5; 7 positions agree with TRBD1. Germline values: CDR1 SGHRS, CDR2 YFSETQ. J gave up 4 bases and V 4 bases, and 4 bases lay outside the gene matches. The CDR3 spans 13 residues. CDR3 loop: CASSSRGSETQYF. DNA for the CDR3: TGCGCCAGCAGCAGCAGGGGGTCAGAGACCCAGTACTTC.

The V and J genes are TRBV28 and TRBJ1-1; D is perhaps TRBD1 (6 bases). Trimming removed 5 bases from V and 2 bases from J, with 15 bases in between. The germline V gene encodes CDR1 MDHEN and CDR2 SYDVKM. This CDR3 contains 15 residues. CDR3 protein: CASSRPGHINTEAFF. In nucleotides, the CDR3 is TGTGCCAGCAGTAGACCGGGACACATAAACACTGAAGCTTTCTTT.

The chain employs TRBV2 and TRBJ1-4; TRBD1 is a possible D gene (5 bases). V dropped 6 bases and J dropped 7 bases, with 9 bases sitting between them. Germline V gives CDR1 SNHLY, CDR2 FYNNEI. The CDR3 is 12 residues long. The CDR3 spells CASRQGGEKLFF. CDR3 in DNA: TGTGCCAGCAGGCAGGGCGGTGAAAAACTGTTTTTT.

The chain uses TRBV6-1 and TRBJ1-4; D gene unclear. CDR1 MNHNS and CDR2 SASEGT come from the germline V gene. V dropped 6 bases and J dropped 4 bases, with 15 bases sitting between them. The CDR3 loop spans 15 amino acids. The CDR3, as DNA: TGTGCCAGCAGCCCCCTAGACACCATTAATGAAAAACTGTTTTTT. Translation: CASSPLDTINEKLFF.